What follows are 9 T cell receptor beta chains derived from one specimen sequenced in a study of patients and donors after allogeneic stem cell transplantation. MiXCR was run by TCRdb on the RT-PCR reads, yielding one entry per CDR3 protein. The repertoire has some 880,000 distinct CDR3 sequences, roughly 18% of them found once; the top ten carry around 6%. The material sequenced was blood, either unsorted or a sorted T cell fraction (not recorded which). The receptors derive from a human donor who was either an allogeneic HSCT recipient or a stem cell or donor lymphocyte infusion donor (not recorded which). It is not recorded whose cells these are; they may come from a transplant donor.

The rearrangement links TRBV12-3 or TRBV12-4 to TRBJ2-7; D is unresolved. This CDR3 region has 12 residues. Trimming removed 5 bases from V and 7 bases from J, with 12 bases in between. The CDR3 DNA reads TGTGCCAGCAGTCCTTCGATTGGGGAGCAGTACTTC. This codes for CASSPSIGEQYF.

CDR3 in amino acids: CASSSRSGRNDEQYF. As DNA, the CDR3 is TGTGCCAGCAGCTCCAGGTCAGGGAGAAATGACGAGCAGTACTTC. The chain links TRBV7-3 to TRBJ2-7, with D possibly being TRBD1 or TRBD2 (5 bases each). Trimming took off 4 bases at V and 5 bases at J, with 18 bases between the two ends. The CDR3 is made up of 15 amino acids. From germline, CDR1 is SGHTA and CDR2 FQGTGA.

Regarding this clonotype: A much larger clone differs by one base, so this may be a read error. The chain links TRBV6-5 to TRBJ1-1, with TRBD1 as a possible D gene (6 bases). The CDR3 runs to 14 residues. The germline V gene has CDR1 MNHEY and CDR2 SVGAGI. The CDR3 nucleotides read TGTGCCAGCAGTTACTCGAATGGGGGCACTGAAGCTCTCTTT. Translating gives CASSYSNGGTEALF.

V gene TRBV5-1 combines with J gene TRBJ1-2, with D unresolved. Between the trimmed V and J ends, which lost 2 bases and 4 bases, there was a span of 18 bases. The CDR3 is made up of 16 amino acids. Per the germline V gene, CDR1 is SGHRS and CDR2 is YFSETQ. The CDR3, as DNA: TGCGCCAGCAGCTTCCGAATCCAGAAGGTTATCTATGGCTACACCTTC. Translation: CASSFRIQKVIYGYTF. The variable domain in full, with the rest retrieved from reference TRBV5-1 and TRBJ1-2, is KAGVTQTPRYLIKTRGQQVTLSCSPISGHRSVSWYQQTPGQGLQFLFEYFSETQRNKGNFPGRFSGRQFSNSRSEMNVSTLELGDSALYLCASSFRIQKVIYGYTFGSGTRLTVV.

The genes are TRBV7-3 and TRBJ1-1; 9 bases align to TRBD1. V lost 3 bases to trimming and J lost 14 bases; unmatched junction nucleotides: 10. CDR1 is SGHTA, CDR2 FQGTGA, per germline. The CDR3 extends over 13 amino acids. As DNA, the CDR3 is TGTGCCAGCAGCTTGTCTGGGGACAGGGAAGTGTTCTTT. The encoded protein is CASSLSGDREVFF.

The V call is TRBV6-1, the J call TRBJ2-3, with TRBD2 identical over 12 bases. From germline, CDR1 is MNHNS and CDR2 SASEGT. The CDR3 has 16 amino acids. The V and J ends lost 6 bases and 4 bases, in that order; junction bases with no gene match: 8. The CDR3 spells CASSRLAGDGPDTQYF. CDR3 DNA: TGTGCCAGCAGCCGACTAGCGGGAGATGGGCCAGATACGCAGTATTTT.

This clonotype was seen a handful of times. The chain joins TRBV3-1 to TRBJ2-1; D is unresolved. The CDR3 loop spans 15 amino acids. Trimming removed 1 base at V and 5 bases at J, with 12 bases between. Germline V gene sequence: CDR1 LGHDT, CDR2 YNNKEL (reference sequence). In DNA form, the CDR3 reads TGTGCCAGCAGCCAAGTCCAACCTGATAACAATGAGCAGTTCTTC. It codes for CASSQVQPDNNEQFF.

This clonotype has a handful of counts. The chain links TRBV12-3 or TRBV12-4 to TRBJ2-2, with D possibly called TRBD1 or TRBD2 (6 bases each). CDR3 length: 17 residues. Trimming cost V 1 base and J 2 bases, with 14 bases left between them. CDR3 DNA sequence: TGTGCCAGCAGTTTAGGAGGGGGGTTGGGAAACACCGGGGAGCTGTTTTTT. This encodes CASSLGGGLGNTGELFF.

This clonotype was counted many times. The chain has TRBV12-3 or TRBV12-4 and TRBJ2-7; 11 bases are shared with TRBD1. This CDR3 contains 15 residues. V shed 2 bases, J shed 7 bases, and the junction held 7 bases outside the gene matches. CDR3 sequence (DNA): TGTGCCAGCAGTTTACGTGGACAGGGGGCAGGTGAGCAGTACTTC. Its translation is CASSLRGQGAGEQYF.